The 25 T cell receptor beta chains below were found in one sample sequenced in a study of blood T cells in healthy people across ages. A second roughly 6 to 12 cycle PCR used barcoded and J-beta primers. TCRdb reprocessed the 5' RACE reads via MiXCR and lists one record per CDR3 protein. Of some 900,000 distinct CDR3 sequences listed, about 28% are singletons. Specimen: blood. The receptor source for this set is a woman over 75 in good health.

Comments on this clonotype: This sequence may be a read error, since a much larger clone differs from it by one base. The chain uses TRBV7-2 and TRBJ2-3; D is undetermined. Germline CDR1 and CDR2: SGHTA and FQGNSA. V lost 8 bases to trimming and J lost 6 bases, with 18 bases between them. The CDR3 has 14 residues. The CDR3: CASRSVGLGDTQYF. DNA of the CDR3: TGTGCCAGCCGTTCCGTCGGGCTCGGGGATACGCAGTATTTT.

This chain links TRBV12-3 or TRBV12-4 with TRBJ2-7; 12 bases fit TRBD2. The J segment lost 2 bases and the V segment lost 5 bases, leaving 7 bases of the junction unmatched. The CDR3 extends over 16 amino acids. For the CDR3, the DNA is TGTGCCAGCAGTGGACTAGCGGGATACATCCCCTACGAGCAGTACTTC. Its protein product is CASSGLAGYIPYEQYF.

At least ten counts were recorded for this clonotype. V gene TRBV5-6 combines with J gene TRBJ2-7; either TRBD1 or TRBD2 may supply D (6 bases each). CDR1 is SGHDT, CDR2 YYEEEE, per germline. This CDR3 region has 14 residues. Trimming took 8 bases from V and 7 from J, leaving 22 bases between them. CDR3 sequence reads: CASTRFGGAGEQYF. DNA for the CDR3: TGTGCCAGTACCCGTTTCGGGGGCGCCGGGGAGCAGTACTTC.

This clonotype came up many times. The chain has TRBV4-3 and TRBJ1-2, with D possibly matching TRBD1 (6 bases). The CDR3 has 14 amino acids. V shed 0 bases and J shed 8 bases, with 13 bases lying between them. Germline V gene lookup returns CDR1 LGHNA and CDR2 YSLEER. The CDR3 region has the DNA TGCGCCAGCAGCCAAGATAGGGCAGGGGTCGGCTACACCTTC. This gives the protein CASSQDRAGVGYTF.

This clonotype was seen repeatedly, ten times or more. The rearrangement uses TRBV3-1 and TRBJ2-1; a weak D match, TRBD1 (6 bases). This CDR3 is 11 amino acids long. Germline assignment: CDR1 LGHDT and CDR2 YNNKEL (reference sequence). V lost 2 bases and J 12 bases, leaving 8 bases between the germline ends. The CDR3 loop reads CASSQWGRQFF. In DNA form, the CDR3 reads TGTGCCAGCAGCCAATGGGGGCGGCAGTTCTTC.

This chain joins TRBV7-2 and TRBJ1-1; TRBD1 aligns across 7 bases. In germline, CDR1 is SGHTA, CDR2 FQGNSA. The CDR3 length is 16 residues. The J segment lost 5 bases and the V segment lost 1 base, leaving 10 bases of the junction unmatched. CDR3 residues: CASSLDPSTGATEAFF. CDR3 DNA sequence: TGTGCCAGCAGCTTAGACCCCTCCACAGGGGCTACTGAAGCTTTCTTT.

The chain has TRBV18 and TRBJ2-1; unclear D gene. Germline CDR1 KGHSH, CDR2 LQKENI. This CDR3 has 13 amino acids. Between the trimmed V and J ends, which lost 2 bases and 3 bases, there was a span of 5 bases. CDR3 region: CASSPAIYNEQFF. The CDR3 bases are TGTGCCAGCTCACCAGCAATCTACAATGAGCAGTTCTTC.

The table lists this clonotype with many counts. The V gene is TRBV7-9, the J gene TRBJ2-1; no reliable D call. Trimming cost V 5 bases and J 10 bases, with 12 bases left between them. The germline CDR1 and CDR2 sequences are SEHNR and FQNEAQ (reference sequence). The CDR3 consists of 12 residues. CDR3 sequence: CASSLSVREQFF. CDR3 DNA: TGTGCCAGCAGCCTCTCGGTTAGGGAGCAGTTCTTC.

This clonotype has ten or more counts. CDR3 in DNA: TGCAGTGCTAGAGATCCAGGGCTCGGAGTCGCCAGTCAGCCCCAGCATTTT. Translation gives CSARDPGLGVASQPQHF. J is TRBJ1-5 and V is TRBV20-1; D perhaps matches TRBD1 (5 bases). Germline CDR1 is DFQATT and CDR2 is SNEGSKA (reference sequence). The CDR3 consists of 17 residues. With 0 bases removed from V and 6 bases from J, the gap between germline ends came to 21 bases.

This clonotype was picked up one time. It is likely a read error, because the conserved phenylalanine at the end of the CDR3 is missing. The chain recombines TRBV18 with TRBJ2-1, with D possibly TRBD2 on 6 matching bases. CDR3 length: 13 residues. The germline gives CDR1 KGHSH, CDR2 LQKENI. The chain's CDR3 is CASSPQEGDEQFV. DNA for the CDR3: TGTGCCAGCTCCCCACAGGAGGGCGATGAGCAGTTCGTC.

Comment on this clonotype: This may come from a read error, since a much larger clone is one base off. The CDR3 region is CAGSDSHTDTQYF. The CDR3 bases are TGTGCCGGCAGTGACTCTCACACAGATACGCAGTATTTT. The rearrangement links TRBV6-4 to TRBJ2-3; D uncertain. CDR3 length: 13 residues. The germline V gene has CDR1 MRHNA and CDR2 SNTAGT.

The chain links TRBV6-4 to TRBJ2-5; D unresolved. Trimming removed 6 bases from V and 5 bases from J, with 13 bases in between. There are 13 residues in the CDR3. CDR1 MRHNA and CDR2 SNTAGT come from the germline V gene. The CDR3 coding sequence is TGTGCCAGCAGCCAAGGGTGGCGGGAGACCCAGTACTTC. It yields the protein CASSQGWRETQYF.

This clonotype has ten or more counts. The chain combines TRBV27 with TRBJ1-2, with 8 bases fitting TRBD1. Germline CDR1 and CDR2: MNHEY and SMNVEV (reference sequence). V lost 4 bases to trimming and J lost 2 bases; unmatched junction nucleotides: 0. The CDR3 is made up of 13 amino acids. CDR3 DNA sequence: TGTGCCAGCAGTTGGACAGGGAACTATGGCTACACCTTC. Translation gives CASSWTGNYGYTF.

In this sample, this clonotype turned up a few times. This rearrangement joins TRBV6-2 or TRBV6-3 to TRBJ2-5; D tentatively reads TRBD1 or TRBD2 (6 bases each). The CDR3 consists of 15 residues. The germline V gene has CDR1 MNHEY and CDR2 SVGEGT. Trimming cost V 0 bases and J 5 bases, with 13 bases left between them. DNA for the CDR3: TGTGCCAGCAGTTACTCGATTACGGGGGCGGAGACCCAGTACTTC. This sequence encodes CASSYSITGAETQYF.

This clonotype was recorded many times. The genes are TRBV21-1 and TRBJ1-2. TRBV21-1 is assigned pseudogene status. CDR3 length equals 13 residues. The CDR3 nucleotides read TGTGCCAGCAGCAAAGCGGATGGCGATGGCTACACCTTC. Protein: CASSKADGDGYTF.

This clonotype was seen at least ten times. The chain couples TRBV7-2 to TRBJ2-7, with 12 bases lining up with TRBD2. The length of the CDR3 is 16 residues. The germline CDR1 and CDR2 sequences are SGHTA and FQGNSA. Trimming removed 0 bases from V and 6 bases from J; junction bases left unmatched: 6. The CDR3 loop reads CASSLATSGGWGEQYF. The CDR3 DNA follows: TGTGCCAGCAGCTTAGCTACTAGCGGGGGGTGGGGCGAGCAGTACTTC. Filled out from reference TRBV7-2 and TRBJ2-7, the complete variable domain reads GAGVSQSPSNKVTEKGKDVELRCDPISGHTALYWYRQSLGQGLEFLIYFQGNSAPDKSGLPSDRFSAERTGGSVSTLTIQRTQQEDSAVYLCASSLATSGGWGEQYFGPGTRLTVT.

This chain connects TRBV12-3 or TRBV12-4 to TRBJ2-3; D gene uncertain. V shed 3 bases and J shed 0 bases, with 10 bases lying between them. There are 15 residues in the CDR3. The CDR3 is CASSFRTVSTDTQYF. CDR3 nucleotide sequence: TGTGCCAGCAGTTTTAGAACGGTGAGCACAGATACGCAGTATTTT.

Many counts were recorded for this clonotype. V gene TRBV5-1 combines with J gene TRBJ2-3; no definite D call. The CDR3 has 13 amino acids. CDR1 is SGHRS and CDR2 is YFSETQ in the germline V gene. The V end was cut by 3 bases, the J end by 4 bases, with 9 bases between. The CDR3 nucleotides are TGCGCCAGCAGCTCCGGGTACTCAGATACGCAGTATTTT. It codes for CASSSGYSDTQYF.

This clonotype showed up just once. This rearrangement joins TRBV7-8 to TRBJ2-7; TRBD1 is a possible D gene (6 bases). Germline V gives CDR1 SGHVS, CDR2 FQNEAQ. The CDR3 is 14 residues long. V shed 5 bases and J shed 3 bases, with 14 bases lying between them. The CDR3 here is CASSITGTNYEQYF. The CDR3 DNA follows: TGTGCCAGCAGCATAACCGGGACAAACTACGAGCAGTACTTC.

V usage is TRBV7-6 and J usage is TRBJ1-3; unclear D gene. The CDR3 sequence is 15 residues long. Germline loops: CDR1 SGHVS, CDR2 FNYEAQ. The germline V and J ends were trimmed by 1 base and 1 base, with 8 bases remaining between them. The DNA of the CDR3 is TGTGCCAGCAGCTTAGATCGAGGGTCTGGAAACACCATATATTTT. The encoded protein is CASSLDRGSGNTIYF.

Concerning this clonotype itself: The junction shows a germline mismatch at one end, possibly a read error. The V and J genes are TRBV6-2 or TRBV6-3 and TRBJ2-5; tentatively, D is TRBD2 (6 bases). This CDR3 has 15 residues. The V gene's germline CDR1 is MNHEY and CDR2 SVGEGT. The CDR3 reads CANSPGAGPYETQYF. In nucleotides, the CDR3 is TGTGCCAACAGTCCCGGAGCGGGCCCTTACGAGACCCAGTACTTC.

A few counts support this clonotype. The chain combines TRBV11-3 with TRBJ2-1, with D uncertain. Deletions cut 6 bases from V and 9 bases from J, with 15 bases between. The CDR3 sequence is 13 residues long. CDR1 is SGHNT, CDR2 YENEEA, per germline. The CDR3 DNA is TGTGCCAGCAGTAATAAAGATTGGGGTGAGCAGTTCTTC. It yields the protein CASSNKDWGEQFF.

Ten or more counts support this clonotype. The chain employs TRBV18 and TRBJ2-7; 8 nucleotides match TRBD1. Germline-derived CDR1 and CDR2 are KGHSH and LQKENI. The CDR3 runs to 13 residues. With 2 bases clipped from V and 5 bases from J, the junction kept 2 bases outside the gene matches. In DNA, the CDR3 is TGTGCCAGCTCACCAGCGGACAGGGACGAGCAGTACTTC. Encoded protein: CASSPADRDEQYF.

This clonotype has at least ten counts. The genes are TRBV15 and TRBJ2-3; D uncertain. V lost 5 bases to trimming and J lost 3 bases, with 15 bases between them. The CDR3 totals 15 residues. From germline, CDR1 is LNHNV and CDR2 YYDKDF (reference sequence). This CDR3 is CATSVRRVQTDTQYF. The CDR3 DNA follows: TGTGCCACCAGCGTACGTAGGGTGCAAACAGATACGCAGTATTTT.

This clonotype was observed at least ten times. CDR3 sequence: CASRAGANVLTF. The CDR3 DNA follows: TGTGCCAGCAGGGCTGGGGCCAACGTCCTGACTTTC. J is TRBJ2-6 and V is TRBV6-6; D gene ambiguous. Trimming stripped 6 bases from V and 2 bases from J, with 2 bases between. CDR1 and CDR2 (germline): MNHNY, SVGAGI (reference sequence). This CDR3 contains 12 residues.